This T cell receptor beta chain was recovered during a study of cytomegalovirus exposure and HLA in healthy donors. Study-wide results and caveats: TCR sequences were mostly rare, though some public TCRs occurred in many donors.

PCR employed 60 Vbeta and 13 Jbeta primers. This table comes from immunoSEQ multiplex PCR, and its TCRdb copy is limited to in-frame clones, with some not included. The table shows 150,000 to 200,000 clones, with roughly 79% occurring only once. Remarks on this clone: What it binds is unknown.

This TCR was sampled from a young woman in good health and CMV-seropositive. Sequences were obtained from PBMCs.

The CDR3 bases are TGTGCCAGCAGGATCGGGGCGGGGGGCACAGATACGCAGTATTTT. This translates into CASRIGAGGTDTQYF. The chain has TRBV5-6 and TRBJ2-3, with 7 nucleotides matching TRBD2. The CDR3 totals 15 residues. Trimming at V came to 5 bases and at J to 1 base, leaving 7 bases not matched to a gene. Per germline, CDR1 SGHDT and CDR2 YYEEEE.